The 24 T cell receptor beta chains below were found in one sample sequenced in a study of cytomegalovirus exposure and HLA in healthy donors. A multiplex PCR was run with 60 Vbeta primers and 13 Jbeta primers. This table comes from immunoSEQ multiplex PCR, and its TCRdb copy is limited to in-frame clones, with some not included. The sample yields fewer than 180,000 clones, around 74% seen once. Sequenced: PBMCs. These receptors originate from a man aged 50 to 60 in good health and CMV-seropositive.

The V and J genes are TRBV7-8 and TRBJ2-3, with D possibly being TRBD1 (6 bases). Trimming cost V 5 bases and J 0 bases, with 12 bases left between them. Germline V gene sequence: CDR1 SGHVS, CDR2 FQNEAQ. The length of the CDR3 is 15 residues. The chain's CDR3 is CASSITGTSTDTQYF. CDR3 in DNA: TGTGCCAGCAGCATCACCGGGACAAGCACAGATACGCAGTATTTT. Looking up the rest from reference TRBV7-8 and TRBJ2-3 gives the full variable domain: GAGVSQSPRYKVAKRGQDVALRCDPISGHVSLFWYQQALGQGPEFLTYFQNEAQLDKSGLPSDRFFAERPEGSVSTLKIQRTQQEDSAVYLCASSITGTSTDTQYFGPGTRLTVL.

CDR3 residues: CASSQLKTGDFSGANVLTF. Here the CDR3 DNA reads TGTGCCAGCAGTCAATTGAAGACAGGGGACTTCTCTGGGGCCAACGTCCTGACTTTC. V gene TRBV4-2 combines with J gene TRBJ2-6, with 8 positions matching TRBD1. V dropped 6 bases and J dropped 0; count of bases not matched to a gene: 13. Germline V gene sequence: CDR1 LGHNA, CDR2 YNFKEQ. CDR3 length equals 19 residues.

V is TRBV15 and J is TRBJ2-7, with 9 bases fitting TRBD1. CDR3 length: 18 residues. Germline V gene data show CDR1 as LNHNV and CDR2 as YYDKDF (reference sequence). J gave up 5 bases and V 3 bases, and 17 bases lay outside the gene matches. This CDR3 reads CATSSRSPSGTGFHEQYF. CDR3 nucleotides: TGTGCCACCAGCAGCCGAAGCCCGTCCGGGACAGGGTTTCACGAGCAGTACTTC.

This chain connects TRBV19 to TRBJ2-7; 12 bases fit TRBD2. The germline CDR1 and CDR2 sequences are LNHDA and SQIVND (reference sequence). The CDR3 loop spans 14 amino acids. V shed 3 bases, J shed 4 bases, and the junction held 1 base outside the gene matches. The CDR3 sequence is CASSMGLAGYEQYF. CDR3 nucleotide sequence: TGTGCCAGTAGTATGGGACTAGCGGGTTACGAGCAGTACTTC. The complete variable domain, with remaining parts taken from reference TRBV19 and TRBJ2-7, reads DGGITQSPKYLFRKEGQNVTLSCEQNLNHDAMYWYRQDPGQGLRLIYYSQIVNDFQKGDIAEGYSVSREKKESFPLTVTSAQKNPTAFYLCASSMGLAGYEQYFGPGTRLTVT.

This clone has only one observation. This CDR3 is CASGQGYQPQHF. The CDR3, as DNA: TGTGCCAGTGGACAGGGGTATCAGCCCCAGCATTTT. The V and J genes are TRBV19 and TRBJ1-5, with 9 bases that match TRBD1. Germline V CDR1 and CDR2: LNHDA, SQIVND (reference sequence). The CDR3 has 12 amino acids. V lost 8 bases and J lost 5; bases outside the gene matches: 1.

This clone was counted between two and nine times. The chain employs TRBV5-1 and TRBJ1-4, with D unresolved. Per the germline V gene, CDR1 is SGHRS and CDR2 is YFSETQ. CDR3 length: 13 amino acids. Trimming pared 3 bases from V and 7 bases from J, leaving 10 bases between. The CDR3 coding sequence is TGCGCCAGCAGCTCAGTTGTTGGTGAAAAACTGTTTTTT. Translating gives CASSSVVGEKLFF.

The chain employs TRBV2 and TRBJ2-2; D remains unclear. Germline V gene lookup returns CDR1 SNHLY and CDR2 FYNNEI. There are 13 residues in the CDR3. V lost 6 bases to trimming and J lost 1 base, with 6 bases between them. The CDR3: CASRRENTGELFF. CDR3 in DNA: TGTGCCAGCAGGCGCGAGAACACCGGGGAGCTGTTTTTT.

The gene calls are TRBV11-2 and TRBJ2-5; 12 positions agree with TRBD2. The DNA end is more similar to TRBJ2-7, so the J call may be wrong. The CDR3 is 15 amino acids. Germline CDR1 is SGHAT and CDR2 is FQNNGV. CDR3 amino acids: CASSSRLAGAYEQYF. In DNA form, the CDR3 reads TGTGCCAGCAGCTCCCGACTAGCGGGAGCTTACGAGCAGTACTTC.

This chain joins TRBV18 and TRBJ2-3; 8 bases fit TRBD2. The length of the CDR3 is 16 residues. V lost 3 bases to trimming and J lost 2 bases; unmatched junction nucleotides: 7. CDR1 and CDR2 (germline): KGHSH, LQKENI. The CDR3 reads CASSPSRLATTDTQYF. CDR3 sequence (DNA): TGTGCCAGCTCACCGAGCCGACTAGCGACCACAGATACGCAGTATTTT.

V and J are TRBV28 and TRBJ1-3; D is unresolved. This CDR3 has 12 residues. Germline values: CDR1 MDHEN, CDR2 SYDVKM. Trimming cost V 7 bases and J 3 bases, with 7 bases left between them. The CDR3 nucleotides read TGTGCCAGCATGAGCTTTGGAAACACCATATATTTT. This codes for CASMSFGNTIYF.

The chain is built from TRBV11-3 and TRBJ2-3; D is unclear. The germline V gene encodes CDR1 SGHNT and CDR2 YENEEA. The CDR3 spans 14 residues. V dropped 1 base and J dropped 6 bases, with 11 bases sitting between them. CDR3 sequence: CASSLGDTTDTQYF. CDR3 DNA sequence: TGTGCCAGCAGCTTAGGCGACACCACGGATACGCAGTATTTT.

As regards this clone: Different DNA sequences within this sample yield the same CDR3. The CDR3 bases are TGTGCCATCAGTGGACAGGGGGACGGCTACACCTTC. Encoded protein: CAISGQGDGYTF. This sequence joins TRBV10-3 and TRBJ1-2, with TRBD1 matching 9 bases. Germline CDR1 ENHRY, CDR2 SYGVKD. The J segment lost 8 bases and the V segment lost 4 bases, leaving 2 bases of the junction unmatched. The CDR3 is 12 amino acids.

V is TRBV5-1 and J is TRBJ2-5, with 8 bases aligning to TRBD1. Germline loops: CDR1 SGHRS, CDR2 YFSETQ. CDR3 length equals 15 residues. Losses at the gene ends were 4 bases for V and 3 bases for J; bases not matched to a gene: 8. This CDR3 is CASSTLPGQEETQYF. The CDR3 nucleotides read TGCGCCAGCAGCACCCTCCCGGGACAGGAAGAGACCCAGTACTTC.

V is TRBV5-1 and J is TRBJ1-3; D is ambiguous. Per germline, CDR1 SGHRS and CDR2 YFSETQ. The CDR3 contains 14 residues. V was trimmed by 3 bases and J by 2 bases, leaving 9 bases between them. The CDR3 protein is CASSSPGTGNTIYF. The CDR3 nucleotides are TGCGCCAGCAGCTCTCCGGGGACTGGAAACACCATATATTTT.

The chain joins TRBV28 to TRBJ1-3, with unresolved D. The CDR3 is 15 residues long. Germline CDR1 and CDR2: MDHEN and SYDVKM. Trimming left V 3 bases short and J 0 bases short, with 9 bases between. The CDR3 DNA reads as TGTGCCAGCAGTTTTCCGGGGATCTCTGGAAACACCATATATTTT. It yields the protein CASSFPGISGNTIYF. The full variable domain, rest sourced from reference TRBV28 and TRBJ1-3, is DVKVTQSSRYLVKRTGEKVFLECVQDMDHENMFWYRQDPGLGLRLIYFSYDVKMKEKGDIPEGYSVSREKKERFSLILESASTNQTSMYLCASSFPGISGNTIYFGEGSWLTVV.

The V gene is TRBV5-1, the J gene TRBJ1-1; 10 positions agree with TRBD1. The junction had 5 bases not matched to a gene; V was cut back by 4 bases and J by 2 bases. Germline-derived CDR1 and CDR2 are SGHRS and YFSETQ. This CDR3 region has 15 residues. As DNA, the CDR3 is TGCGCCAGCAGCACCGGGACAGGGGTTAACACTGAAGCTTTCTTT. Translated, it gives CASSTGTGVNTEAFF.

The chain joins TRBV21-1 to TRBJ1-6; TRBD1, the table's D call, was not compared with the DNA. TRBV21-1 is a pseudogene locus. The length of the CDR3 is 16 residues. CDR3 protein: CASSKARAGARSPLHF. The CDR3 DNA is TGTGCCAGCAGCAAAGCGCGGGCAGGGGCCCGGTCACCCCTCCACTTT.

This chain connects TRBV6-1 to TRBJ1-4; D possibly corresponds to TRBD1 (6 bases). This CDR3 comprises 19 residues. Germline V gene data show CDR1 as MNHNS and CDR2 as SASEGT. With 0 bases removed from V and 1 base from J, the gap between germline ends came to 18 bases. CDR3 protein: CASSEAGRGVGRTNEKLFF. CDR3 coding DNA: TGTGCCAGCAGTGAAGCGGGGAGGGGGGTCGGGCGAACTAATGAAAAACTGTTTTTT.

The rearrangement joins TRBV12-5 to TRBJ2-1, with 8 nucleotides matching TRBD2. This CDR3 region has 17 residues. Germline V gene sequence: CDR1 LGHNT, CDR2 FRNRAP. V shed 0 bases, J shed 4 bases, and the junction held 8 bases outside the gene matches. This chain's CDR3 is CASGLVRGSGEYNEQFF. DNA of the CDR3: TGTGCTAGTGGTTTGGTAAGAGGTAGCGGGGAATACAATGAGCAGTTCTTC.

The chain recombines TRBV12-1 with TRBJ2-2; the table's D gene call, TRBD2, was not cross checked with the DNA. TRBV12-1 is termed a pseudogene. CDR3 length: 15 amino acids. CDR3 loop: CASSPREWHTGELFF. In nucleotides, the CDR3 is TGTGCCAGCAGCCCTCGGGAGTGGCACACCGGGGAGCTGTTTTTT.

This clone was picked up a small number of times. The gene calls are TRBV10-3 and TRBJ2-1; the match to TRBD2 covers 8 bases. The CDR3 consists of 16 residues. Looked up from germline, CDR1 is ENHRY and CDR2 is SYGVKD. V shed 2 bases and J 8 bases; nucleotides not matched to a gene: 11. CDR3 amino acids: CAISEGFGGRSDEQFF. CDR3 nucleotide sequence: TGTGCCATCAGTGAGGGATTTGGCGGGAGGTCCGATGAGCAGTTCTTC.

The V and J genes are TRBV19 and TRBJ2-2, with D unclear. Germline CDR1 reads LNHDA; CDR2 reads SQIVND (reference sequence). Trimming shortened V by 8 bases and J by 3 bases, and 7 bases separated the two germline ends. CDR3 length: 12 amino acids. Written as DNA, the CDR3 is TGTGCCAGTTCTGACTACACCGGGGAGCTGTTTTTT. Translating gives CASSDYTGELFF.

This clone showed up just a few times. This chain connects TRBV2 to TRBJ2-5; 9 bases line up with TRBD1. The germline V gene has CDR1 SNHLY and CDR2 FYNNEI. This CDR3 contains 15 residues. V shed 2 bases and J 5 bases; nucleotides not matched to a gene: 6. CDR3 protein: CASSENGQGWETQYF. The CDR3 region has the DNA TGTGCCAGCAGTGAAAATGGACAGGGGTGGGAGACCCAGTACTTC.

The rearrangement joins TRBV19 to TRBJ1-5, with a possible D match to TRBD1 (5 bases). Looked up from germline, CDR1 is LNHDA and CDR2 is SQIVND (reference sequence). This CDR3 spans 15 amino acids. Trimming took 3 bases from V and 0 from J, leaving 9 bases between them. The CDR3 DNA follows: TGTGCCAGTAGTATTTCCAGGGATAGCAATCAGCCCCAGCATTTT. Protein sequence: CASSISRDSNQPQHF.